This T cell receptor (beta chain) was identified during a study of blood T cell repertoires in COVID-19. Original processing notes: Estimation of nucleated cell counts was performed using reference gene primer amplification. Clones were read by immunoSEQ multiplex PCR, and TCRdb kept only the in-frame ones, dropping some. For V, J and clone size, that table is used; D and trimming come from the DNA. The repertoire consists of around 64,000 clones, with around 85% occurring once and the leading ten covering around 20%. Trimming cost V 2 bases and J 8 bases, with 11 bases left between them. Germline V gives CDR1 LGHNA, CDR2 YSLEER. The length of the CDR3 is 13 residues.

The chain is built from TRBV4-3 and TRBJ2-3, with D unresolved. This TCR came from a woman aged 80 or over with acute or convalescent COVID-19. Sequencing was carried out using peripheral blood. DNA of the CDR3: TGCGCCAGCAGCCAATCTATTCGGGTTACGCAGTATTTT. It encodes CASSQSIRVTQYF.